The following is a TCR beta chain sequence with its context. Each donor gave 2.5 ml of peripheral blood. Without any T cell sorting, total RNA was isolated from whole blood. A 6-nucleotide sample barcode was carried by the UMIs, which template switching added. With the 5' RACE reads reprocessed, TCRdb shows one record per CDR3 protein and no DNA. This listing includes fewer than 400,000 distinct CDR3 sequences. The data belong to a study of monozygotic twins with inflammatory bowel disease. Sequenced: blood. The sequence was collected from a human donor with ulcerative colitis or Crohn's disease, or a healthy co-twin of an affected twin (not recorded which).

Here the CDR3 reads CSAPYRQLNTGELFF. The chain recombines TRBV20-1 with TRBJ2-2; there is no DNA to check the TCRdb D call of TRBD1. Germline V lookup: CDR1 DFQATT, CDR2 SNEGSKA (reference sequence). CDR3 size: 15 residues.